Each of the 13 T cell receptor beta chains below was sequenced from the same sample in a study of CD8+ T cells in alopecia areata. The treatment denotes: oral pan-JAK inhibitor, 5-10 mg twice daily. TCR sequencing used cDNA made by reverse transcription of extracted RNA. The assay was immunoSEQ multiplex PCR, and TCRdb's table has in-frame clones only and misses some. This sample yields 95,000 to 100,000 clones, of which roughly three fifths are seen a single time; around 17% belongs to the top ten. The source material was CD8+ T cells sorted from blood, sampled between weeks 55 and 65, from a patient treated with tofacitinib. These receptors all come from a human donor with alopecia areata.

A few counts support this clone. This chain links TRBV29-1 with TRBJ2-7; 10 bases map to TRBD1. Germline assignment: CDR1 SQVTM and CDR2 ANQGSEA. CDR3 size: 14 residues. V lost 6 bases and J lost 3; bases outside the gene matches: 8. This CDR3 reads CSVRDRGDYYEQYF. As DNA, the CDR3 is TGCAGCGTACGGGACAGGGGCGACTACTACGAGCAGTACTTC.

The chain joins TRBV29-1 to TRBJ2-2; D is unresolved. In germline, CDR1 is SQVTM, CDR2 ANQGSEA. This CDR3 has 11 residues. Trimming took 4 bases from V and 4 from J, leaving 4 bases between them. The CDR3 nucleotides read TGCAGCGTTGTAGGCACCGGGGAGCTGTTTTTT. Amino acids: CSVVGTGELFF.

The chain couples TRBV30 to TRBJ1-6; D gene ambiguous. This CDR3 region has 14 residues. The germline V gene has CDR1 GTSNPN and CDR2 SVGIG (reference sequence). Trimming took 0 bases from V and 10 from J, leaving 13 bases between them. CDR3 loop: CAWSVEGTPSPLHF. The CDR3 DNA is TGTGCCTGGAGTGTGGAGGGAACCCCCTCACCCCTCCACTTT.

This rearrangement joins TRBV30 to TRBJ2-7; no firm D call. The CDR3 covers 11 residues. V was shortened by 5 bases and J by 5 bases, with 10 bases between the two germline ends. CDR1 and CDR2 (germline): GTSNPN, SVGIG (reference sequence). The CDR3 loop reads CAWGVVDEQYF. CDR3 sequence (DNA): TGTGCCTGGGGGGTAGTGGACGAGCAGTACTTC.

The V gene is TRBV5-6, the J gene TRBJ2-7; D call uncertain. Germline V gives CDR1 SGHDT, CDR2 YYEEEE. The CDR3 loop spans 11 amino acids. The V end was cut by 0 bases, the J end by 6 bases, with 4 bases between. The DNA of the CDR3 is TGTGCCAGCAGCTTGGGCCTCGAGCAGTACTTC. Translating it yields CASSLGLEQYF. Full variable domain (outside the CDR3, taken from reference TRBV5-6 and TRBJ2-7): DAGVTQSPTHLIKTRGQQVTLRCSPKSGHDTVSWYQQALGQGPQFIFQYYEEEERQRGNFPDRFSGHQFPNYSSELNVNALLLGDSALYLCASSLGLEQYFGPGTRLTVT.

The chain combines TRBV27 with TRBJ1-2, with 9 nucleotides matching TRBD1. Germline trimming cut 3 bases from V and 6 bases from J; bases unmatched to any gene: 5. CDR3 length equals 14 residues. CDR1 MNHEY and CDR2 SMNVEV come from the germline V gene (reference sequence). The CDR3 coding sequence is TGTGCCAGCAGTTTGACGGGACAGGGAAATGGCTACACCTTC. Translated, it gives CASSLTGQGNGYTF.

The chain uses TRBV15 and TRBJ1-2; D might be TRBD1 (6 bases). Trimming stripped 0 bases from V and 2 bases from J, with 13 bases between. Germline V lookup: CDR1 LNHNV, CDR2 YYDKDF (reference sequence). The CDR3 spans 16 residues. The CDR3 DNA reads as TGTGCCACCAGCAGAGATAGGGGGGGCGCGAACTATGGCTACACCTTC. Translation gives CATSRDRGGANYGYTF.

The chain employs TRBV27 and TRBJ2-7; possible D gene TRBD1, 6 bases. This CDR3 has 12 amino acids. Looked up from germline, CDR1 is MNHEY and CDR2 is SMNVEV (reference sequence). Trimming shortened V by 10 bases and J by 2 bases, and 12 bases separated the two germline ends. Written as DNA, the CDR3 is TGTGCCACTACGGACAGCGCCTACGAGCAGTACTTC. Residues: CATTDSAYEQYF.

This chain links TRBV9 with TRBJ2-2, with unresolved D. From germline, CDR1 is SGDLS and CDR2 YYNGEE. V lost 0 bases, J lost 13 bases, and 10 bases lay in between. There are 12 residues in the CDR3. The CDR3 here is CASSVGGSSLFF. The CDR3 nucleotides are TGTGCCAGCAGCGTAGGTGGTAGCTCGCTGTTTTTT.

This clone was recorded only once. The V call is TRBV27, the J call TRBJ1-3, with D possibly being TRBD1 (5 bases). Trimming stripped 5 bases from V and 0 bases from J, with 11 bases between. Germline V CDR1 and CDR2: MNHEY, SMNVEV (reference sequence). The length of the CDR3 is 15 residues. The DNA for the CDR3 is TGTGCCAGCAGTCGGGACGGAAGCTCTGGAAACACCATATATTTT. It is translated as CASSRDGSSGNTIYF.

The chain recombines TRBV7-9 with TRBJ1-1; D is perhaps TRBD1 (6 bases). The length of the CDR3 is 16 residues. Trimming removed 4 bases at V and 4 bases at J, with 19 bases between. Germline V gene lookup returns CDR1 SEHNR and CDR2 FQNEAQ (reference sequence). Written as DNA, the CDR3 is TGTGCCAGCAGCTCCGGGGATGGGGGCGCGGGCACTGAAGCTTTCTTT. This translates into CASSSGDGGAGTEAFF.

This chain joins TRBV19 and TRBJ2-1; 13 bases align to TRBD2. Per germline, CDR1 LNHDA and CDR2 SQIVND (reference sequence). The CDR3 is 15 residues long. The ends lost 9 bases at V and 2 bases at J; junction bases unmatched: 4. CDR3 protein: CASKTSGGAYNEQFF. The DNA of the CDR3 is TGTGCCAGCAAAACTAGCGGGGGGGCCTACAATGAGCAGTTCTTC.

The chain employs TRBV5-6 and TRBJ2-5, with TRBD2 as a possible D gene (5 bases). Germline loops: CDR1 SGHDT, CDR2 YYEEEE. This CDR3 comprises 14 residues. V lost 0 bases and J 4 bases, leaving 10 bases between the germline ends. CDR3 loop: CASSLAAGTETQYF. As DNA, the CDR3 is TGTGCCAGCAGCTTGGCCGCGGGCACAGAGACCCAGTACTTC.